A selection of T cell receptor beta chains follows, all from one sample in a study of regulatory T cells in long-lasting Graves disease. One entry per CDR3 protein, called by TCRdb with MiXCR from the multiplex PCR reads. The repertoire holds 400,000 to 450,000 distinct CDR3 sequences, under 15% seen once, with 16% in the top ten. This same sample was also taken into another study, of T cells in Graves' hyperthyroidism and ophthalmopathy.

The sequenced sample was peripheral blood mononuclear cells (PBMCs), obtained at new diagnosis, from a patient treated with antithyroid drugs. These receptors all come from a woman in her 30s with Graves disease. Both conserved end residues are part of each CDR3. A D gene is named only where the DNA matches it firmly. Rows give clone size only sometimes, using once, few, many, or a class for an expanded clone.

clone_size d_call j_call v_call cdr3_aa cdr3_nt
many - TRBJ2-7 TRBV12-3/TRBV12-4 CASSFRSSSYEQYF TGTGCCAGCAGTTTCAGGTCCAGTAGTTACGAGCAGTACTTC
many TRBD2 TRBJ2-1 TRBV29-1 CSTPLAGSLDEQFF TGCAGCACCCCACTAGCGGGCTCTTTGGATGAGCAGTTCTTC
- - TRBJ1-4 TRBV5-1 CASSLAGALNEKLFF TGCGCCAGCAGCTTGGCAGGGGCCCTTAATGAAAAACTGTTTTTT
- TRBD1 TRBJ1-5 TRBV30 CAWSGSRGQPQHF TGTGCCTGGAGTGGAAGCAGGGGGCAGCCCCAGCATTTT
many TRBD2 TRBJ2-1 TRBV12-3/TRBV12-4 CASISGTSGYNEQFF TGTGCCAGCATATCCGGGACTAGCGGATACAATGAGCAGTTCTTC
many - TRBJ2-7 TRBV11-2 CASSFLLKREKNEQYF TGTGCCAGCAGCTTCCTTCTAAAACGGGAGAAAAACGAGCAGTACTTC
few - TRBJ2-1 TRBV18 CASSPGNSGRDEQFF TGTGCCAGCTCACCAGGGAATTCCGGTCGAGATGAGCAGTTCTTC
- - TRBJ2-7 TRBV6-1 CASSPDSSEQYF TGTGCCAGCAGCCCGGACAGCTCCGAGCAGTACTTC
many TRBD1 TRBJ1-2 TRBV19 CASSLTGVRYGYTF TGTGCCAGTAGTCTTACAGGGGTTCGGTATGGCTACACCTTC
- TRBD1 TRBJ2-7 TRBV12-3/TRBV12-4 CASSPGQGSTYEQYF TGTGCCAGCAGTCCCGGACAGGGGTCTACCTACGAGCAGTACTTC
few TRBD2 TRBJ2-7 TRBV19 CASSRGTSNEQYF TGTGCCAGTAGTCGGGGGACTAGCAACGAGCAGTACTTC
- - TRBJ2-6 TRBV29-1 CSVAEVSGANVLTF TGCAGCGTCGCCGAGGTTTCTGGGGCCAACGTCCTGACTTTC
many TRBD1 TRBJ2-3 TRBV24-1 CATSDSGTVIVDTQYF TGTGCCACCAGTGATTCCGGGACAGTGATTGTAGATACGCAGTATTTT
many TRBD2 TRBJ2-3 TRBV5-1 CASQGGVRVTDTQYF TGCGCCAGCCAGGGAGGGGTTCGGGTCACAGATACGCAGTATTTT
- - TRBJ1-5 TRBV19 CASSIGHQTNQPQHF TGTGCCAGTAGTATTGGCCATCAGACCAATCAGCCCCAGCATTTT
- - TRBJ1-4 TRBV28 CASSPASGSTNEKLFF TGTGCCAGCAGCCCCGCTTCAGGGTCAACTAATGAAAAACTGTTTTTT
- TRBD2 TRBJ2-1 TRBV7-9 CASRPGLAGGPHEQFF TGTGCCAGCAGACCTGGACTAGCGGGAGGGCCACACGAGCAGTTCTTC
few - TRBJ2-3 TRBV7-3 CASSLTRLDTQYF TGTGCCAGCAGCTTAACGCGACTGGATACGCAGTATTTT